The 29 T cell receptor beta chains in this list originate from one sample, sequenced in a study of blood T cells in healthy people across ages. Together with a sample-barcoded 5' primer, a J-beta primer mix was included in a second PCR lasting roughly 6 to 12 cycles. TCRdb independently ran MiXCR on the 5' RACE reads; one entry per CDR3 protein. The sample includes 1.5 million to 2 million distinct CDR3 sequences, about 39% of them seen just once. Specimen: blood. The receptors here all came from a human donor in good health.

The V call is TRBV4-3, the J call TRBJ2-2; the D is unclear. The CDR3 loop spans 13 amino acids. Germline V gives CDR1 LGHNA, CDR2 YSLEER. The V end lost 2 bases, the J end lost 7 bases, and 8 bases lay between the germline ends. CDR3 DNA sequence: TGCGCCAGCAGCCAAAAGGAAGGCGGGGAGCTGTTTTTT. Its translation is CASSQKEGGELFF.

The chain uses TRBV6-6 and TRBJ2-5; possibly TRBD1 or TRBD2 for D (6 bases each). With the DNA end fitting TRBJ2-7 better, the J assignment may be wrong. This CDR3 is built from 16 residues. Germline V gives CDR1 MNHNY, CDR2 SVGAGI (reference sequence). CDR3 loop: CASTSGRTARTYEQYF. As DNA, the CDR3 is TGTGCCAGCACTTCAGGGAGGACAGCCAGAACCTACGAGCAGTACTTC.

V is TRBV29-1 and J is TRBJ1-2, with D unclear. The CDR3 runs 12 residues. Trimming pared 6 bases from V and 5 bases from J, leaving 13 bases between. Germline V lookup: CDR1 SQVTM, CDR2 ANQGSEA. DNA for the CDR3: TGCAGCGTCGTGACACTCTTTTATGGCTACACCTTC. This codes for CSVVTLFYGYTF.

The chain recombines TRBV20-1 with TRBJ2-7; 7 bases align to TRBD1. This CDR3 comprises 15 residues. The V gene end was trimmed by 0 bases and the J gene end by 0 bases; junction bases not matched to a gene: 5. Per germline, CDR1 DFQATT and CDR2 SNEGSKA (reference sequence). The CDR3 coding sequence is TGCAGTGCTAGAGATCGGGACAGATCCTCCTACGAGCAGTACTTC. Translating gives CSARDRDRSSYEQYF.

The chain carries TRBV7-2 and TRBJ2-1; no definite D call. Deletions cut 0 bases from V and 7 bases from J, with 7 bases between. Germline lookup yields CDR1 SGHTA and CDR2 FQGNSA. CDR3 length: 13 amino acids. The DNA for the CDR3 is TGTACCAGCAGCTTAGCACTTCAGAATGAGCAGTTCTTC. Its protein is CTSSLALQNEQFF.

This clonotype was observed a few times. The CDR3 loop reads CASSLDAVFTYNEQFF. Written as DNA, the CDR3 is TGTGCCAGCAGTTTAGATGCCGTTTTTACCTACAATGAGCAGTTCTTC. This rearrangement joins TRBV27 to TRBJ2-1; no clear D. The V gene's germline CDR1 is MNHEY and CDR2 SMNVEV (reference sequence). The V and J ends lost 2 bases and 2 bases respectively, with 13 bases between them. The CDR3 has 16 residues.

The rearrangement uses TRBV9 and TRBJ2-5, with a tentative D call TRBD2 (7 bases). From germline, CDR1 is SGDLS and CDR2 YYNGEE. This CDR3 comprises 17 residues. The V and J ends lost 0 bases and 4 bases respectively, with 19 bases between them. The DNA for the CDR3 is TGTGCCAGCAGCGTAGGAGGTGTGGGGGGGCCGTCAGAGACCCAGTACTTC. Translating gives CASSVGGVGGPSETQYF.

The chain joins TRBV7-9 to TRBJ2-6; 7 nucleotides align to TRBD2. V lost 2 bases and J lost 0; bases outside the gene matches: 7. The CDR3 has 18 residues. Per the germline V gene, CDR1 is SEHNR and CDR2 is FQNEAQ (reference sequence). The chain's CDR3 is CASSLIGGGISGANVLTF. The CDR3 region has the DNA TGTGCCAGCAGCTTAATCGGGGGAGGGATCTCTGGGGCCAACGTCCTGACTTTC. Full variable domain (rest looked up from reference TRBV7-9 and TRBJ2-6): DTGVSQNPRHKITKRGQNVTFRCDPISEHNRLYWYRQTLGQGPEFLTYFQNEAQLEKSRLLSDRFSAERPKGSFSTLEIQRTEQGDSAMYLCASSLIGGGISGANVLTFGAGSRLTVL.

In its sample, this clonotype was seen a few times. The chain uses TRBV5-1 and TRBJ1-1; D is perhaps TRBD1 (6 bases). The germline V gene has CDR1 SGHRS and CDR2 YFSETQ. The CDR3 loop spans 15 amino acids. The germline V and J ends were trimmed by 6 bases and 1 base, with 16 bases remaining between them. The CDR3 sequence: CASTRPDSRNTEAFF. CDR3 nucleotides: TGCGCCAGCACCCGTCCGGACAGTCGGAACACTGAAGCTTTCTTT.

The chain links TRBV7-9 to TRBJ1-2, with 7 bases identical to TRBD1. V was pared by 5 bases and J by 7 bases, with 10 bases of the junction left unmatched. The CDR3 runs to 14 residues. Per germline, CDR1 SEHNR and CDR2 FQNEAQ (reference sequence). CDR3 amino acids: CASSPWAGGFGYTF. The CDR3 nucleotides read TGTGCCAGCAGCCCATGGGCAGGGGGGTTTGGCTACACCTTC. Full variable domain (remainder filled in from reference TRBV7-9 and TRBJ1-2): DTGVSQNPRHKITKRGQNVTFRCDPISEHNRLYWYRQTLGQGPEFLTYFQNEAQLEKSRLLSDRFSAERPKGSFSTLEIQRTEQGDSAMYLCASSPWAGGFGYTFGSGTRLTVV.

The gene calls are TRBV10-3 and TRBJ2-5, with 7 bases matching TRBD1. Germline trimming cut 2 bases from V and 5 bases from J; bases unmatched to any gene: 11. The CDR3 contains 16 residues. Per the germline V gene, CDR1 is ENHRY and CDR2 is SYGVKD. For the CDR3, the DNA is TGTGCCATCAGTGAGATCCCCCCAACAGGGGATGAGACCCAGTACTTC. Protein: CAISEIPPTGDETQYF.

This clonotype was counted a few times. This sequence joins TRBV11-2 and TRBJ2-3; TRBD1 might be the D (6 bases). Looked up from germline, CDR1 is SGHAT and CDR2 is FQNNGV. With 3 bases removed from V and 6 bases from J, the gap between germline ends came to 19 bases. The CDR3 spans 16 residues. The CDR3 coding sequence is TGTGCCAGCAGCTTCCGAAACAGGGTGAGGAGGGATACGCAGTATTTT. Translation: CASSFRNRVRRDTQYF.

The chain is built from TRBV5-6 and TRBJ2-2; either TRBD1 or TRBD2 may supply D (7 bases each). Deletions cut 3 bases from V and 7 bases from J, with 19 bases between. The CDR3 totals 16 residues. CDR1 SGHDT and CDR2 YYEEEE come from the germline V gene. CDR3 loop: CASSSPGRGQHGELFF. CDR3 nucleotide sequence: TGTGCCAGCAGCTCTCCGGGGAGGGGGCAACACGGGGAGCTGTTTTTT.

This clonotype was seen a single time. This likely comes from a read error, as the CDR3 has no conserved phenylalanine or tryptophan at its end. The chain recombines TRBV20-1 with TRBJ1-1, with TRBD1 as a possible D gene (5 bases). Germline loops: CDR1 DFQATT, CDR2 SNEGSKA (reference sequence). V dropped 5 bases and J dropped 8 bases, with 9 bases sitting between them. The CDR3 is 10 residues long. The CDR3 DNA sequence: TGCAGTGCTGCGGGGCACGAAGCTTTCCTT. Translating it yields CSAAGHEAFL.

The chain has TRBV4-3 and TRBJ1-2; D is unclear. The CDR3 consists of 14 residues. CDR1 and CDR2 (germline): LGHNA, YSLEER. V was trimmed by 1 base and J by 5 bases, leaving 11 bases between them. The CDR3 sequence is CASSQVSRTYGYTF. CDR3 DNA: TGCGCCAGCAGCCAAGTATCACGGACTTATGGCTACACCTTC.

This chain connects TRBV20-1 to TRBJ2-7, with 8 nucleotides matching TRBD2. CDR1 DFQATT and CDR2 SNEGSKA come from the germline V gene (reference sequence). The ends lost 3 bases at V and 2 bases at J; junction bases unmatched: 9. This CDR3 comprises 15 residues. CDR3 DNA sequence: TGCAGTGCTAGGCGGGGGGCCGCCGAAACCTACGAGCAGTACTTC. This codes for CSARRGAAETYEQYF.

CDR3 region: CASSVGGPDYGYTF. The CDR3 coding sequence is TGTGCCAGCAGCGTTGGGGGGCCAGATTATGGCTACACCTTC. The V and J genes are TRBV9 and TRBJ1-2; D might be TRBD1 (6 bases). The CDR3 length is 14 residues. Trimming shortened V by 2 bases and J by 5 bases, and 13 bases separated the two germline ends. From germline, CDR1 is SGDLS and CDR2 YYNGEE. Full variable domain (outside the CDR3, taken from reference TRBV9 and TRBJ1-2): DSGVTQTPKHLITATGQRVTLRCSPRSGDLSVYWYQQSLDQGLQFLIQYYNGEERAKGNILERFSAQQFPDLHSELNLSSLELGDSALYFCASSVGGPDYGYTFGSGTRLTVV.

The table lists this clonotype with a count of one. The CDR3 loop reads CASSLRINAGATNEKLFF. CDR3 in DNA: TGTGCCAGCAGTTTACGTATAAACGCCGGGGCAACTAATGAAAAACTGTTTTTT. The chain joins TRBV27 to TRBJ1-4; no clear D. The CDR3 runs 18 residues. The germline V gene encodes CDR1 MNHEY and CDR2 SMNVEV (reference sequence). Trimming removed 2 bases from V and 0 bases from J, with 16 bases in between.

In regard to this clonotype: A junction end diverges from the germline sequence, so it may reflect a read error. The genes are TRBV7-2 and TRBJ1-4, with D hard to call. The V gene's germline CDR1 is SGHTA and CDR2 FQGNSA. The CDR3 sequence is 16 residues long. The CDR3: CDSSLNAPGLGEELFF. The CDR3 region has the DNA TGTGACAGCAGCTTAAATGCCCCGGGCCTGGGTGAAGAACTGTTTTTT.

This clonotype came up once. The chain carries TRBV6-2 or TRBV6-3 and TRBJ2-5; 7 bases map to TRBD1. The V gene end was trimmed by 7 bases and the J gene end by 0 bases; junction bases not matched to a gene: 5. Germline assignment: CDR1 MNHEY and CDR2 SVGEGT. The length of the CDR3 is 14 residues. CDR3 nucleotides: TGTGCCAGCACCTACAGGGGTCACCAAGAGACCCAGTACTTC. Translating gives CASTYRGHQETQYF.

This clonotype has more than one count but fewer than ten. The chain employs TRBV29-1 and TRBJ2-7, with 7 bases aligning to TRBD1. Germline V CDR1 and CDR2: SQVTM, ANQGSEA. J gave up 3 bases and V 6 bases, and 11 bases lay outside the gene matches. The CDR3 spans 14 residues. DNA for the CDR3: TGCAGCGTCGGCCGGGACAGCCTCTACTACGAGCAGTACTTC. Its protein is CSVGRDSLYYEQYF.

The genes are TRBV3-1 and TRBJ2-5; no clear D. There are 12 residues in the CDR3. Looked up from germline, CDR1 is LGHDT and CDR2 is YNNKEL (reference sequence). The germline V and J ends were trimmed by 6 bases and 5 bases, with 10 bases remaining between them. The CDR3 DNA follows: TGTGCCAGCAGGGTATCAATGGAGACCCAGTACTTC. Encoded protein: CASRVSMETQYF.

The table lists this clonotype with a few counts. The rearrangement uses TRBV4-3 and TRBJ1-6, with D perhaps TRBD1 (6 bases). Germline CDR1 LGHNA, CDR2 YSLEER. The CDR3 consists of 16 residues. V was shortened by 3 bases and J by 7 bases, with 16 bases between the two germline ends. CDR3 residues: CASSHPGTKTNSPLHF. CDR3 DNA: TGCGCCAGCAGCCACCCCGGGACAAAAACCAATTCACCCCTCCACTTT.

To note about this clonotype: A junction boundary mismatches the germline segment, possibly from a read error. The V and J genes are TRBV7-2 and TRBJ1-2; D uncertain. This CDR3 has 17 residues. Per the germline V gene, CDR1 is SGHTA and CDR2 is FQGNSA. Here the CDR3 DNA reads TGTGCCAGCAGCTTAAGGGCAAGCAGTTTAGGGAACCGTGGCTACATCTTC. Translating it yields CASSLRASSLGNRGYIF. The full variable domain, in which reference TRBV7-2 and TRBJ1-2 provide the parts outside the CDR3, is GAGVSQSPSNKVTEKGKDVELRCDPISGHTALYWYRQSLGQGLEFLIYFQGNSAPDKSGLPSDRFSAERTGGSVSTLTIQRTQQEDSAVYLCASSLRASSLGNRGYIFGSGTRLTVV.

The gene calls are TRBV13 and TRBJ1-1; no firm D call. CDR3 length equals 13 residues. CDR1 and CDR2 (germline): PRHDT, FYEKMQ (reference sequence). V was cut by 5 bases and J by 6 bases, with 13 bases left in between. The CDR3 is CASSGSELPEAFF. CDR3 nucleotide sequence: TGTGCCAGCAGCGGCTCCGAGCTCCCTGAAGCTTTCTTT.

The chain couples TRBV25-1 to TRBJ2-5; D perhaps matches TRBD1 (6 bases). Germline CDR1 is MGHDK and CDR2 is SYGVNS. There are 13 residues in the CDR3. Trimming cost V 3 bases and J 11 bases, with 16 bases left between them. The CDR3 region has the DNA TGTGCCAGCAGTGATCACCGGAACAGGGAGCAGTACTTC. As protein: CASSDHRNREQYF.

This clonotype was picked up a small number of times. The chain's CDR3 is CSATGTSGANEQFF. CDR3 nucleotides: TGCAGTGCTACCGGGACTAGCGGGGCCAATGAGCAGTTCTTC. The V call is TRBV20-1, the J call TRBJ2-1; 13 nucleotides match TRBD2. Germline CDR1 and CDR2: DFQATT and SNEGSKA (reference sequence). V trimming: 4 bases; J trimming: 6 bases; junction bases outside the gene matches: 3. The CDR3 covers 14 residues.

CDR3 DNA sequence: TGCAGTGCCACGGGCAGCCTTAATTCACCCCTCCACTTT. Its protein is CSATGSLNSPLHF. The chain links TRBV20-1 to TRBJ1-6, with no clear D. CDR1 and CDR2 from the germline V gene are DFQATT and SNEGSKA (reference sequence). This CDR3 has 13 residues. Between the trimmed V and J ends, which lost 6 bases and 6 bases, there was a span of 12 bases.

The V gene is TRBV12-3 or TRBV12-4, the J gene TRBJ1-2, with a possible D match to TRBD1 (5 bases). The germline V and J ends were trimmed by 5 bases and 1 base, with 11 bases remaining between them. The CDR3 consists of 14 residues. The CDR3 sequence is CASSRTRLNYGYTF. In DNA, the CDR3 is TGTGCCAGCAGTCGGACACGACTTAACTATGGCTACACCTTC.